This paragraph reports one TCR beta chain. TCRdb keeps only in-frame clones here, not all; method: immunoSEQ multiplex PCR. The sample yields 25,000 to 35,000 clones, approximately 88% seen once. These data are taken from a study of T cell responses to AZD1222 COVID-19 vaccine. Specimen: peripheral blood, collected on day 0 of AZD1222 vaccination. The receptor was derived from an adult in good health.

As DNA, the CDR3 is TGTGCCAGTAGTCCTCCCACGAGATCCTACGAGCAGTACTTC. Encoded protein: CASSPPTRSYEQYF. This chain joins TRBV19 and TRBJ2-7; no clear D gene. The ends were cut back, 5 bases at V and 1 base at J, with 12 bases in the middle. Germline V CDR1 and CDR2: LNHDA, SQIVND (reference sequence). CDR3 size: 14 residues.